Listed below are T cell receptor beta chains from one sample, sequenced in a study of blood T cells in healthy people across ages. TCRdb independently ran MiXCR on the 5' RACE reads; one entry per CDR3 protein. The repertoire has hundreds of thousands of distinct CDR3 sequences, around 30% of them found once; the top ten carry approximately 15%. Input material: blood. Source of these receptors: a woman older than 75 in good health. CDR3s include the opening cysteine and the closing phenylalanine or tryptophan. The D gene is left open where the match is weak. Only some rows state a clone size, as once, few, many or a class for expanded clones.

v_gene	j_gene	abundance	d_gene	CDR3nt	CDR3aa
TRBV12-3/TRBV12-4	TRBJ1-6	few	TRBD1	TGTGCCAGCAGTTCCGTGGACAGGAAGAATTCACCCCTCCACTTT	CASSSVDRKNSPLHF
TRBV20-1	TRBJ2-5	many	TRBD2	TGCAGTGCTATGTCTCAAGCGGGGGGAGAGACCCAGTACTTC	CSAMSQAGGETQYF
TRBV27	TRBJ2-1	.	TRBD2	TGTGCCAGCGGAAGACTAGCGGGGGGGCCTAGGAATGAGCAGTTCTTC	CASGRLAGGPRNEQFF
TRBV20-1	TRBJ2-3	many	TRBD2	TGCAGTGCTAGAGACCCCGAGCGGGGTAGCGGGGTGACAGATACGCAGTATTTT	CSARDPERGSGVTDTQYF
TRBV25-1	TRBJ1-2	.	.	TGTGCCAACAAAGGGACCCGGGGTCAGGGCTACACCTTC	CANKGTRGQGYTF
TRBV5-1	TRBJ2-1	.	.	TGCGCCAGCAGCTCACAGGGTATTGAGCAGTTCTTC	CASSSQGIEQFF
TRBV20-1	TRBJ1-6	few	.	TGCAGTGCTAGACAGAATAATTCACCCCTCCACTTT	CSARQNNSPLHF
TRBV20-1	TRBJ1-2	few	.	TGCAGTGCTCGAAGTCCCGACAGGCAATATGGCTACACCTTC	CSARSPDRQYGYTF
TRBV12-3/TRBV12-4	TRBJ2-3	many	.	TGTGCCAGCAGTTTCTGGTGGGTCCGGGACGGCCGTCAGGATACGCAGTATTTT	CASSFWWVRDGRQDTQYF
TRBV7-2	TRBJ2-3	many	.	TGTGCCAGCAGCCGAAGGACCGGGGCAGATACGCAGTATTTT	CASSRRTGADTQYF
TRBV9	TRBJ2-1	many	.	TGTGCCAGCAGCGTAGGTCAGCACCACTCCTACAATGAGCAGTTCTTC	CASSVGQHHSYNEQFF
TRBV6-1	TRBJ2-1	.	TRBD1	TGTGCCAGCAGCCCCTGGACAGGAACCTACGAGCAGTTCTTC	CASSPWTGTYEQFF
TRBV6-5	TRBJ2-3	.	.	TGTGCCAGCAACCCTCACAGGGTTGAGAACACCGGGGAGCTGTATTTT	CASNPHRVENTGELYF
TRBV20-1	TRBJ1-1	.	.	TGCAGTGCTAGGCCGCAGGGGATGGGAGACACTGAAGCTTTCTTT	CSARPQGMGDTEAFF
TRBV27	TRBJ2-7	many	.	TGTGCCAGCAGTCTGGGCCCCTCCAGGGGCTCCTACGAGCAGTACTTC	CASSLGPSRGSYEQYF
TRBV9	TRBJ2-5	many	TRBD1	TGTGCCAGCAGCGTAGAGGACAGGGGGACCCACCGACAAGAGACCCAGTACTTC	CASSVEDRGTHRQETQYF
TRBV6-5	TRBJ2-1	many	TRBD2	TGTGCCAGCAGACCAGGACTAGCGTGGAATGAGCAGTTCTTC	CASRPGLAWNEQFF
TRBV27	TRBJ1-2	many	TRBD1	TGTGCCAGCACCACGGGACAGGGAGGTTCCTATGGCTACACCTTC	CASTTGQGGSYGYTF
TRBV5-1	TRBJ2-2	few	TRBD1	TGCGCCAGCAGCTCCTCGACAGGGGGAGGGACCGGGGAGCTGTTTTTT	CASSSSTGGGTGELFF
TRBV20-1	TRBJ1-1	few	.	TGCAGCGCTATGGGGGGTTTTCTGACTGAAGCTTTCTTT	CSAMGGFLTEAFF
TRBV7-9	TRBJ2-1	many	TRBD2	TGTGCCAGCCGCGCGGGGGGAGCCGCCGGGGAGCAGTTCTTC	CASRAGGAAGEQFF
TRBV10-3	TRBJ1-1	.	.	TGTGCCATCAGTGAGTTTAACGCTGAAGCTTTCTTT	CAISEFNAEAFF
TRBV29-1	TRBJ1-5	.	.	TGCAGCGTCGATGACGGGACCGGCCCCAATCAGCCCCAGCATTTT	CSVDDGTGPNQPQHF
TRBV3-1	TRBJ2-5	.	.	TGTGCCAGCAGCCAAGGCCGGGACCGAAGGGGGTTTCAAGAGACCCAGTACTTC	CASSQGRDRRGFQETQYF
TRBV19	TRBJ2-7	once	.	TGTGCCTGTAGTTCCGGGACAATAGGGAAAACCTACGAGCAGTACTTC	CACSSGTIGKTYEQYF
TRBV27	TRBJ2-3	few	TRBD1	TGTGCCAGCAGTTATCTTGCCCCGGGACAGGGGAGCACAGATACGCGGTATTTT	CASSYLAPGQGSTDTRYF
TRBV10-2	TRBJ2-3	few	TRBD2	TGCGCCAGCAGTGATCGGCGGGGGGGCCGGGATACGCAGTATTTT	CASSDRRGGRDTQYF
TRBV27	TRBJ2-3	many	.	TGTGCCAGCAGTTCCCGGGCCTTCAGGGCGGGGGATACGCAGTATTTT	CASSSRAFRAGDTQYF
TRBV12-3/TRBV12-4	TRBJ2-3	many	.	TGTGCCAGCACCGGCGGAGATACGCAGTATTTT	CASTGGDTQYF
TRBV10-3	TRBJ2-7	many	.	TGTGCCATCAGTGAGGGCCAGGCCGCCTACGAGCAGTACTTC	CAISEGQAAYEQYF
TRBV9	TRBJ1-1	.	.	TGTGCCAGCAGCGAAACGTCTGTGAACACTGAAGCTTTCTTT	CASSETSVNTEAFF
TRBV7-9	TRBJ1-1	.	.	TGTGCCAGCAGCTCCCTTTATATCGTGAACACTGAAGCTTTCTTT	CASSSLYIVNTEAFF
TRBV20-1	TRBJ2-3	many	TRBD2	TGCAGTGCTAGATGGGGGCGGGGGGCTCACACAGATACGCAGTATTTT	CSARWGRGAHTDTQYF
TRBV12-3/TRBV12-4	TRBJ2-5	.	TRBD2	TGTGCCAGCAGTATCGGACTAGCGGGGTTGTACTTC	CASSIGLAGLYF
TRBV7-2	TRBJ2-3	many	TRBD2	TGTGCCAGCAGCCTCATGGGACTAGCGACAGATACGCAGTATTTT	CASSLMGLATDTQYF
TRBV7-3	TRBJ2-5	.	TRBD2	TGTGCCAGCAGCTTGACTAGCGCGAAGGGGGAGACCCAGTACTTC	CASSLTSAKGETQYF
TRBV7-2	TRBJ2-5	.	.	TGCGCCAGCAGCCCCAGGGCAGGGAATGAGCAGTACTTC	CASSPRAGNEQYF
TRBV4-3	TRBJ2-2	many	TRBD1	TGCGCCAGCAGCCAAGATGGGACAGGGGTTACCGGGGAGCTGTTTTTT	CASSQDGTGVTGELFF
TRBV3-1	TRBJ2-4	many	TRBD1	TGTGCCAGCAGCCTCGGACAGGTTGGGTCCAAAAACATTCAGTACTTC	CASSLGQVGSKNIQYF
TRBV3-1	TRBJ1-2	many	TRBD1	TGTGCCAGCAGCCAAAACTACAGGGGGCCCCTTGGTGGCTACACCTTC	CASSQNYRGPLGGYTF
TRBV12-3/TRBV12-4	TRBJ2-5	many	.	TGTGCCAGCAGTTTAAGGTCGACAGGGAGGGAGACCCAGTACTTC	CASSLRSTGRETQYF
TRBV7-2	TRBJ2-3	once	.	TGTGCCAGCAGCTTAGTAGCGCCCCTCACAGATACGCAGTATTTT	CASSLVAPLTDTQYF
TRBV18	TRBJ2-3	few	TRBD2	TGTGCCAGCTCACGGACTAGCGGAATAAACACAGATACGCAGTATTTT	CASSRTSGINTDTQYF
TRBV30	TRBJ2-2	once	.	TGTGCCTGGAGTTGGGGGGTTAAGGTGGCCGGGGAGCTGTTTTTT	CAWSWGVKVAGELFF
TRBV29-1	TRBJ1-2	.	.	TGCAGCGTTGAAGATCGTGGTGGCTACACCTTC	CSVEDRGGYTF